This T cell receptor (beta chain) was sequenced for a study of brain T cells in children with intractable seizures. Noted time point: blood from clinic visit 5 months post-surgery; TSC patient then seizure free. Sequencing was limited to surgery cases with top T cell transcript signatures in brain tissue. The CDR3 is 15 residues long. Per germline, CDR1 SGDLS and CDR2 YYNGEE. Trimming removed 0 bases at V and 5 bases at J, with 12 bases between. The method was immunoSEQ multiplex PCR; TCRdb's version includes in-frame clones alone and lacks a portion of them. The sample lists about 340,000 clones, approximately 93% seen once, with under 7% in the top ten.

Specimen: peripheral blood, collected more than 4 months after surgery. The rearrangement joins TRBV9 to TRBJ2-1; a weak D match, TRBD2 (6 bases). This receptor was taken from a boy in the first two years of life with tuberous sclerosis and intractable seizures. The CDR3 DNA follows: TGTGCCAGCAGCGTAGGGGGGGTCGTACACAATGAGCAGTTCTTC. The encoded protein is CASSVGGVVHNEQFF.